This TCR beta chain was captured in a study of spatial heterogeneity in lung cancer. General observations from the study: For expanded intratumoral alpha and beta TCRs, counts tracked tumor mutation counts. Ubiquitous and regional expanded TCR counts tracked ubiquitous and regional nonsynonymous mutations, respectively.

This clonotype showed up many times. Antigen: not known. Time point indicated: sample taken at primary tumor resection. TCRdb itself ran the 5' RACE reads through MiXCR, one entry per CDR3 protein. The sample has around 100,000 distinct CDR3 sequences, 3.5% to 5% seen once. The sequences come from lung tumor tissue, collected at surgery. The TCR was taken from a male donor with early-stage non-small cell lung cancer.

The CDR3 DNA is TGTGCCAGCAGTGTACCCATTACCTACGAGCAGTACTTC. This encodes CASSVPITYEQYF. The chain has TRBV2 and TRBJ2-7; D ambiguous. Looked up from germline, CDR1 is SNHLY and CDR2 is FYNNEI. The length of the CDR3 is 13 residues. With 4 bases removed from V and 2 bases from J, the gap between germline ends came to 9 bases. Supplemented by reference TRBV2 and TRBJ2-7, the full variable domain reads EPEVTQTPSHQVTQMGQEVILRCVPISNHLYFYWYRQILGQKVEFLVSFYNNEISEKSEIFDDQFSVERPDGSNFTLKIRSTKLEDSAMYFCASSVPITYEQYFGPGTRLTVT.